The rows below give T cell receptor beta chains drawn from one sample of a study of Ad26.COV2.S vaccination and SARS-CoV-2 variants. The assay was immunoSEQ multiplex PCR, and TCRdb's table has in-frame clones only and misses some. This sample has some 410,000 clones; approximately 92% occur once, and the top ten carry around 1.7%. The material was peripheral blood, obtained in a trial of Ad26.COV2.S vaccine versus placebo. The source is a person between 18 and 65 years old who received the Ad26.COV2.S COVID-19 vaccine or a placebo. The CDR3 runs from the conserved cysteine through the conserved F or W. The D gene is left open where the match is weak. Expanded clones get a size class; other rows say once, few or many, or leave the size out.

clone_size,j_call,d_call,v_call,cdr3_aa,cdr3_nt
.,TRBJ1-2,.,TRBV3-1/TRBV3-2,CASSPGTASRRGYTF,TGTGCCAGCAGCCCCGGGACGGCCTCGAGGAGAGGCTACACCTTC
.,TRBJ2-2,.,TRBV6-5,CASSYLGNGELFF,TGTGCCAGCAGTTACTTGGGCAACGGGGAGCTGTTTTTT
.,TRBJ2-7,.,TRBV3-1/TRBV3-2,CASSQGRVSEQYF,TGTGCCAGCAGCCAAGGTCGTGTTAGCGAGCAGTACTTC
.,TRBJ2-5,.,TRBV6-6,CASSYLSYQETQYF,TGTGCCAGCAGTTACTTATCGTACCAAGAGACCCAGTACTTC
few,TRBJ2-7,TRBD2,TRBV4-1,CASSFGPGSGGTYEQYF,TGCGCCAGCAGCTTCGGCCCGGGGAGCGGGGGGACCTACGAGCAGTACTTC
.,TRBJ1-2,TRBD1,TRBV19,CASTHPGQGNYGYTF,TGTGCCAGCACCCATCCGGGACAGGGTAACTATGGCTACACCTTC
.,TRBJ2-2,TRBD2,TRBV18,CASSPPSGGTGELFF,TGTGCCAGCTCACCACCGAGCGGGGGGACCGGGGAGCTGTTTTTT
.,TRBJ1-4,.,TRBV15,CATSRDKTEKLFF,TGTGCCACCAGCAGAGATAAGACAGAAAAACTGTTTTTT
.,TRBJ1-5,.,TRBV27,CASSLSGLGNQPQHF,TGTGCCAGCAGTTTATCGGGACTGGGCAATCAGCCCCAGCATTTT
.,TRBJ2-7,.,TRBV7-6,CASSLAYKDEQYF,TGTGCCAGCAGCTTAGCGTATAAGGACGAGCAGTACTTC
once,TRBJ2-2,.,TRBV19,CASSLRRKELFF,TGTGCCAGTAGTCTCAGGAGAAAGGAGCTGTTTTTT
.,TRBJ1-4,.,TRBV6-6,CASNPRGSNEKLFF,TGTGCCAGCAACCCCCGGGGGAGTAATGAAAAACTGTTTTTT
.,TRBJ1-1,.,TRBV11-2,CASSLVKGPAAEAFF,TGTGCCAGCAGCTTAGTGAAGGGGCCGGCGGCTGAAGCTTTCTTT
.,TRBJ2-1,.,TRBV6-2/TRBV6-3,CASSSSLATEQFF,TGTGCCAGCAGTTCCTCACTAGCAACTGAGCAGTTCTTC
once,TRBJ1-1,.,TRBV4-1,CASSPVTGKGTEAFF,TGCGCCAGCAGCCCCGTAACCGGGAAGGGCACTGAAGCTTTCTTT
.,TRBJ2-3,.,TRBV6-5,CASRARGFRIDTQYF,TGTGCCAGCAGGGCCCGGGGGTTTCGTATAGATACGCAGTATTTT
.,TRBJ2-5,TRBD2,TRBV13,CASSLMSGSGGRRETQYF,TGTGCCAGCAGCTTAATGTCGGGTAGCGGGGGACGTAGGGAGACCCAGTACTTC
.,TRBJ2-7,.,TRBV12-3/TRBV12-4,CASSLFGNYEQYF,TGTGCCAGCAGTTTATTCGGTAACTACGAGCAGTACTTC
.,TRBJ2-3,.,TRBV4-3,CASSQADRSTDTQYF,TGCGCCAGCAGCCAAGCTGACAGGAGCACAGATACGCAGTATTTT
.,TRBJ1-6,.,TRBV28,CASSPLVGSYNSPLHF,TGTGCCAGCAGCCCTCTCGTCGGATCCTATAATTCACCCCTCCACTTT